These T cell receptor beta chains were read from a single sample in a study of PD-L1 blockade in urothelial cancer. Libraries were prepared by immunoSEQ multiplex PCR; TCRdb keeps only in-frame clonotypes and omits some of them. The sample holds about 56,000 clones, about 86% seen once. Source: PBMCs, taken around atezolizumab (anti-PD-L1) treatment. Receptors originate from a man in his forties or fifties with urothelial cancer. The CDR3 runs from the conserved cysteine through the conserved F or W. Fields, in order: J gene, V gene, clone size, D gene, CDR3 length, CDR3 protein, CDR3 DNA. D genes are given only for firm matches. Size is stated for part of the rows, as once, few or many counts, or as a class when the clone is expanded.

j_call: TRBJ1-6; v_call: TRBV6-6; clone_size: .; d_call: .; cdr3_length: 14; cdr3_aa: CASTDQGDNSPLHF; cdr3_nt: TGTGCCAGCACAGACCAGGGCGATAATTCACCCCTCCACTTT
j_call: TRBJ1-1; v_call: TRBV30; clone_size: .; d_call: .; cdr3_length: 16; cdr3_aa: CAWRGLVGHKNTEAFF; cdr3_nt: TGTGCCTGGAGGGGACTAGTGGGACATAAGAACACTGAAGCTTTCTTT
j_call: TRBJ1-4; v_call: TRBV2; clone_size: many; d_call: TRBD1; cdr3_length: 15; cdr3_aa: CASRRRQGLAEKLFF; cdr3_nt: TGTGCCAGCAGGAGAAGACAGGGGCTGGCTGAAAAACTGTTTTTT
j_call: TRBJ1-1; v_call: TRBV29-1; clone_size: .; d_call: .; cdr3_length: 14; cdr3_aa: CSVAQGLGNTEAFF; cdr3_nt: TGCAGCGTTGCCCAGGGGCTTGGGAACACTGAAGCTTTCTTT
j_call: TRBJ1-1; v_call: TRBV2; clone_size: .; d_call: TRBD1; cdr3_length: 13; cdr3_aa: CASRQQGAVEAFF; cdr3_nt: TGTGCCAGCAGGCAACAGGGGGCGGTTGAAGCTTTCTTT
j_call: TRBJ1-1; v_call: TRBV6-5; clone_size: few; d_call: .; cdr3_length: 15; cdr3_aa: CASSHPQGANTEAFF; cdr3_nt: TGTGCCAGCAGTCACCCACAAGGAGCGAACACTGAAGCTTTCTTT
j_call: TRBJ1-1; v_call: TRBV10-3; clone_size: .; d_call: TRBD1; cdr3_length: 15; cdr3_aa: CATRPEQGAGTEAFF; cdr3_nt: TGTGCCACGAGACCCGAGCAGGGGGCAGGAACTGAAGCTTTCTTT
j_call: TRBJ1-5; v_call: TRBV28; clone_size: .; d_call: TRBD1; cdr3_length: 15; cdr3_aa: CASSFPGTGKQPQHF; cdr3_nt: TGTGCCAGCAGTTTCCCCGGGACAGGGAAGCAGCCCCAGCATTTT
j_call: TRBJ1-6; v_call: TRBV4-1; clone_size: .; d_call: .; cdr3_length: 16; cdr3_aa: CASSQVRTGYNSPLHF; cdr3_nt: TGCGCCAGCAGCCAAGTAAGAACAGGATATAATTCACCCCTCCACTTT
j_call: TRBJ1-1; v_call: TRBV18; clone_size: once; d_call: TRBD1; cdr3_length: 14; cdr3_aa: CASSQGQGGTEAFF; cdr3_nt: TGTGCCAGCTCACAGGGACAGGGAGGGACTGAAGCTTTCTTT
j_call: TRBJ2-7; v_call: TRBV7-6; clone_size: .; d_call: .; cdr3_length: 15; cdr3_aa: CASSLNPLGSYEQYF; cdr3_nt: TGTGCCAGCAGCTTAAACCCCCTCGGTAGCTACGAGCAGTACTTC
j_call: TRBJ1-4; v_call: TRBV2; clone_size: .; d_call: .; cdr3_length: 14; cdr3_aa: CASSKGILDEKLFF; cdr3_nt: TGTGCCAGCTCGAAGGGGATACTCGATGAAAAACTGTTTTTT
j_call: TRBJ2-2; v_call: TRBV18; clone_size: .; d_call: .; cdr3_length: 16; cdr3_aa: CASSPDQGPFTGELFF; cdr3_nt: TGTGCCAGCTCACCAGACCAGGGGCCCTTCACCGGGGAGCTGTTTTTT
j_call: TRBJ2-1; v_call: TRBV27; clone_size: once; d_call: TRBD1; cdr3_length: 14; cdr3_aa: CASSLRGPGNEQFF; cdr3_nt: TGTGCCAGCAGTTTAAGGGGGCCCGGCAATGAGCAGTTCTTC
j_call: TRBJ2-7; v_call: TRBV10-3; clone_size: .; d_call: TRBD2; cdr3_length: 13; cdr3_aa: CAIRSGSYSEQYF; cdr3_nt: TGTGCCATCCGAAGCGGGAGTTATAGCGAGCAGTACTTC
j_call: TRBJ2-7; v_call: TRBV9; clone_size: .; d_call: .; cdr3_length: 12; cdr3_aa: CASSSEPYEQYF; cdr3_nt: TGTGCCAGCAGCTCCGAGCCCTACGAGCAGTACTTC
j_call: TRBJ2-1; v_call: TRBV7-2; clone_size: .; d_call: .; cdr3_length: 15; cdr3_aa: CASSQWRLSVHEQFF; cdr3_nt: TGTGCCAGCAGCCAGTGGAGGCTTAGCGTACATGAGCAGTTCTTC
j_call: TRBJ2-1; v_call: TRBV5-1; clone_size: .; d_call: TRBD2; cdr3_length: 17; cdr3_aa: CATYPGLAGGIDNEQFF; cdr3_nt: TGCGCCACCTATCCGGGACTAGCGGGAGGAATCGACAATGAGCAGTTCTTC
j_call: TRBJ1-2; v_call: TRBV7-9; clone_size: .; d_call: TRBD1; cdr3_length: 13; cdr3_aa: CASSRQGAEGYTF; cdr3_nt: TGTGCCAGCAGCCGACAGGGGGCGGAAGGCTACACCTTC
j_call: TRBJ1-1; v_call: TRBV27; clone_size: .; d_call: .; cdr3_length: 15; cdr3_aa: CASSSSTDVNTEAFF; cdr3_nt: TGTGCCAGCAGTTCGTCGACAGACGTGAACACTGAAGCTTTCTTT
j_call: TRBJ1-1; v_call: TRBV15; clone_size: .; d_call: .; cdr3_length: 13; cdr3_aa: CATSRDVNTEAFF; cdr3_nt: TGTGCCACCAGCAGAGACGTGAACACTGAAGCTTTCTTT
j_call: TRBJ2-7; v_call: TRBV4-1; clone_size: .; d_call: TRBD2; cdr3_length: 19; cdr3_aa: CASSQGLLRRLAGSYEQYF; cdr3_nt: TGCGCCAGCAGCCAAGGCTTACTCCGGAGACTAGCGGGATCCTACGAGCAGTACTTC
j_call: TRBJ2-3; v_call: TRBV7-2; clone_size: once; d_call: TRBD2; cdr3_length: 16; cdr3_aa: CASSLAPSGMIDTQYF; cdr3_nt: TGTGCCAGCAGCTTAGCCCCTAGCGGGATGATAGATACGCAGTATTTT
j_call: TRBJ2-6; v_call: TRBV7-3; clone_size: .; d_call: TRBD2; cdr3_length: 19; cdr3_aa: CASSPITSGSSGGANVLTF; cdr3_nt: TGTGCCAGCAGCCCGATTACTAGCGGGAGTTCTGGTGGGGCCAACGTCCTGACTTTC
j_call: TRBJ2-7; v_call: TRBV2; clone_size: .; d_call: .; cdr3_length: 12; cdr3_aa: CASSKRSYEQYF; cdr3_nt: TGTGCCAGCAGTAAGAGATCCTACGAGCAGTACTTC
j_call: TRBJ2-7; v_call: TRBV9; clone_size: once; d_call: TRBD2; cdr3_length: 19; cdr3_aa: CASSPPVWLAGRNSYEQYF; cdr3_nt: TGTGCCAGCAGCCCCCCGGTGTGGCTAGCGGGGCGAAACTCCTACGAGCAGTACTTC
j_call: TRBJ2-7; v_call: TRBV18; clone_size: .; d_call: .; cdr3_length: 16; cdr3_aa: CASSSKSGSYSYEQYF; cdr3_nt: TGTGCCAGCTCGTCTAAGTCCGGGAGTTACTCCTACGAGCAGTACTTC
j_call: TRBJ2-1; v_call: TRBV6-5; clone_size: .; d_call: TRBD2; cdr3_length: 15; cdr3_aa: CASSRAGGSYNEQFF; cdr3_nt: TGTGCCAGCAGTAGAGCGGGAGGATCCTACAATGAGCAGTTCTTC
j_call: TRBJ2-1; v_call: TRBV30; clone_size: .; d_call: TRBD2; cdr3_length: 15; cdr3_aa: CAYRWTSGSRNEQFF; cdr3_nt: TGTGCCTACCGGTGGACTAGCGGGAGTAGAAATGAGCAGTTCTTC
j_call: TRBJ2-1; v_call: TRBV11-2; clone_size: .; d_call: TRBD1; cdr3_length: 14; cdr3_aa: CASSFGQGYNEQFF; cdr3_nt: TGTGCCAGCAGCTTCGGACAGGGTTACAATGAGCAGTTCTTC
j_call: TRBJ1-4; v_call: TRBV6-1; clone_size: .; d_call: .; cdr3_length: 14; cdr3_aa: CASSEQGPNEKLFF; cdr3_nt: TGTGCCAGCAGTGAACAGGGGCCTAATGAAAAACTGTTTTTT
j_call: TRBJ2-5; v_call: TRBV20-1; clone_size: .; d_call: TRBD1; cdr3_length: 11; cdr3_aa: CSANRGETQYF; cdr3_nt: TGCAGTGCGAACAGGGGTGAGACCCAGTACTTC
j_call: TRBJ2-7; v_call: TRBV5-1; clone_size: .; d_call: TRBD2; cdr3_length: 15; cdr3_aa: CASSQGLGSRGEQYF; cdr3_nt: TGCGCCAGCAGTCAAGGACTAGGAAGTCGTGGGGAGCAGTACTTC
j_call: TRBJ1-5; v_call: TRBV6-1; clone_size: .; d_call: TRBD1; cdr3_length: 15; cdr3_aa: CASKLGQGRNQPQHF; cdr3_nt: TGTGCCAGCAAGCTTGGACAGGGACGCAATCAGCCCCAGCATTTT
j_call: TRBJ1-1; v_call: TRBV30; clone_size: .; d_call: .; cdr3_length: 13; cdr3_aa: CAWMWSRGTEAFF; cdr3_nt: TGTGCCTGGATGTGGAGTCGTGGCACTGAAGCTTTCTTT
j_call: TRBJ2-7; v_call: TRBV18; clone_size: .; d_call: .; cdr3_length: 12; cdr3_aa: CASSLRGDEQYF; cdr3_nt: TGTGCCAGCTCACTTCGAGGCGACGAGCAGTACTTC
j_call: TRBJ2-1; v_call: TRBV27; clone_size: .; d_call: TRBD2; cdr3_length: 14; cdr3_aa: CAIGRADTYNEQFF; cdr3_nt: TGTGCCATCGGGAGGGCCGATACCTACAATGAGCAGTTCTTC
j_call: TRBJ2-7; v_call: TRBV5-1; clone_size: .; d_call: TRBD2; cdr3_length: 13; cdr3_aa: CASSEGLAAAQYF; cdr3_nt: TGCGCCAGCAGCGAGGGACTAGCGGCCGCTCAGTACTTC
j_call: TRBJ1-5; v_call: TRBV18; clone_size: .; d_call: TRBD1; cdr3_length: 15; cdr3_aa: CASSRTGVSNQPQHF; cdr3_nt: TGTGCCAGCTCACGGACAGGGGTGAGCAATCAGCCCCAGCATTTT
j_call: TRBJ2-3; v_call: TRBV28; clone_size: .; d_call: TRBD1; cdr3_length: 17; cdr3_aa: CASSPPGTEHYRDTQYF; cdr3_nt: TGTGCCAGCAGTCCACCCGGGACAGAGCACTACCGCGATACGCAGTATTTT
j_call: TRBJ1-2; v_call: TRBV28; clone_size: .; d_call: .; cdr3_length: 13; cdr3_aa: CASRPGVNYGYTF; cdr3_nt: TGTGCCAGCAGGCCAGGGGTGAACTATGGCTACACCTTC
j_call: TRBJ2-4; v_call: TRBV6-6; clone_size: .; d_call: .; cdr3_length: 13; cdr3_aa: CASTGLAKNIQYF; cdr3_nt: TGTGCCAGCACAGGGTTAGCCAAAAACATTCAGTACTTC
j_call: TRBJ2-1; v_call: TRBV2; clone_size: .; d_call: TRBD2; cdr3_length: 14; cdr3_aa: CASSGGTRPHEQFF; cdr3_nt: TGTGCCAGCAGTGGCGGGACTAGACCGCATGAGCAGTTCTTC
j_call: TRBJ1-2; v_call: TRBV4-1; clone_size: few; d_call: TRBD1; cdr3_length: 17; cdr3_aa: CASSQPTRQGTNYGYTF; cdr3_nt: TGCGCCAGCAGCCAACCAACCCGACAGGGGACTAACTATGGCTACACCTTC
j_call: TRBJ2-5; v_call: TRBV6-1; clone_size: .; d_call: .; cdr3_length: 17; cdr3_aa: CASSEPGGIGLKETQYF; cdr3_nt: TGTGCCAGCAGTGAACCAGGAGGGATAGGACTAAAAGAGACCCAGTACTTC
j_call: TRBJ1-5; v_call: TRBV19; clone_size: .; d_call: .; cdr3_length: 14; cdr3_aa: CASSGTLSNQPQHF; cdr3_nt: TGTGCCAGTAGCGGGACACTTAGCAATCAGCCCCAGCATTTT
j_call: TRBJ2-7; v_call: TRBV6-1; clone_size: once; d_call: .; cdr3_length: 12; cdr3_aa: CASSGQPYEQYF; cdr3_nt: TGTGCCAGCAGTGGACAGCCTTACGAGCAGTACTTC